This T cell receptor (beta chain) was found in a study of CD8+CD57+ T cells in acquired aplastic anemia. This clonotype was counted only a few times. Using genomic DNA as the template, TCR beta VDJ and CDR3 profiling was carried out. MiXCR, applied by TCRdb to the reads, yields one record per CDR3 protein. The top ten clones hold under 3.5% of a sample with about 180,000 distinct CDR3 sequences, just over 45% of them seen once. The CDR3 contains 16 residues. The germline gives CDR1 SGDLS, CDR2 YYNGEE. Trimming removed 0 bases from V and 1 base from J; junction bases left unmatched: 4. The sample comprised sorted CD4+, CD8+, or CD8+CD57+ T cells (not recorded which) from PBMCs. The J gene is TRBJ2-5, the V gene TRBV9; 9 nucleotides match TRBD1. The sequence was obtained from a human donor in good health. The CDR3 is CASSVGGQGTQETQYF. The CDR3, as DNA: TGTGCCAGCAGCGTAGGAGGACAGGGGACCCAAGAGACCCAGTACTTC. Drawing the rest from reference TRBV9 and TRBJ2-5, the complete variable domain is DSGVTQTPKHLITATGQRVTLRCSPRSGDLSVYWYQQSLDQGLQFLIQYYNGEERAKGNILERFSAQQFPDLHSELNLSSLELGDSALYFCASSVGGQGTQETQYFGPGTRLLVL.